The 29 T cell receptor beta chains in this list originate from one sample, sequenced in a study of regulatory T cells in long-lasting Graves disease. Time point specified: newly diagnosed GD, antithyroid drugs for less than 3 months. The TCR library was made from RNA that had been extracted from PBMCs in TRIzol. Library construction for TCR beta used iRepertoire HTBI primers and Arm-PCR of CDR3 regions. One entry per CDR3 protein results from TCRdb running MiXCR on the multiplex PCR reads. This table has about 350,000 distinct CDR3 sequences, around 15% appearing once. These sequences were also reported in another study, on T cells in Graves' hyperthyroidism and ophthalmopathy.

The sample here was peripheral blood mononuclear cells (PBMCs), taken at new diagnosis, from a patient treated with antithyroid drugs. The receptor set was obtained from a man between 40 and 49 years old with Graves disease.

In this sample, this clonotype turned up many times. J is TRBJ1-5 and V is TRBV20-1; no clear D gene. CDR1 and CDR2 (germline): DFQATT, SNEGSKA (reference sequence). This CDR3 comprises 15 residues. Trimming pared 0 bases from V and 6 bases from J, leaving 15 bases between. CDR3 residues: CSAREGWEESQPQHF. CDR3 bases: TGCAGTGCTAGAGAAGGTTGGGAGGAGAGTCAGCCCCAGCATTTT.

This clonotype was counted ten times or more. This sequence joins TRBV7-2 and TRBJ2-5; 7 bases line up with TRBD2. The germline V gene has CDR1 SGHTA and CDR2 FQGNSA. CDR3 length equals 16 residues. The J segment lost 5 bases and the V segment lost 5 bases, leaving 14 bases of the junction unmatched. CDR3 protein: CASSAESGLTFETQYF. The CDR3 bases are TGTGCCAGCAGCGCCGAGTCGGGACTAACTTTTGAGACCCAGTACTTC.

The chain uses TRBV11-2 and TRBJ1-4, with TRBD1 matching 12 bases. This CDR3 spans 18 amino acids. Losses at the gene ends were 3 bases for V and 5 bases for J; bases not matched to a gene: 10. Germline lookup yields CDR1 SGHAT and CDR2 FQNNGV. CDR3 amino acids: CASSFRAGTGGRNEKLFF. The CDR3 region has the DNA TGTGCCAGCAGCTTCCGAGCCGGGACAGGGGGCCGGAATGAAAAACTGTTTTTT.

This chain connects TRBV27 to TRBJ2-7; D gene uncertain. Germline assignment: CDR1 MNHEY and CDR2 SMNVEV (reference sequence). The V gene lost 11 bases and the J gene lost 7 bases, with 27 bases spanning the gap. The CDR3 has 15 amino acids. The chain's CDR3 is CALSTGPLGWGEQYF. In DNA, the CDR3 is TGTGCCTTAAGCACTGGTCCCCTGGGGTGGGGAGAGCAGTACTTC.

Only a few counts were recorded for this clonotype. The rearrangement uses TRBV7-9 and TRBJ1-1, with D tentatively TRBD1 (6 bases). Between the trimmed V and J ends, which lost 5 bases and 3 bases, there was a span of 10 bases. The CDR3 consists of 13 residues. Germline V gene sequence: CDR1 SEHNR, CDR2 FQNEAQ (reference sequence). CDR3 residues: CASSPRTDTEAFF. In DNA, the CDR3 is TGTGCCAGCAGCCCGAGGACAGACACTGAAGCTTTCTTT.

This clonotype has more than one count but fewer than ten. This chain links TRBV7-9 with TRBJ2-2; a weak D match, TRBD1 (6 bases). V dropped 8 bases and J dropped 0 bases, with 31 bases sitting between them. Germline CDR1 reads SEHNR; CDR2 reads FQNEAQ (reference sequence). The CDR3 is 21 residues long. The CDR3 bases are TGTGCCAGCCGCAATCGGGCGTGGGACGGCAGGGGAAAAACGAACACCGGGGAGCTGTTTTTT. Translation: CASRNRAWDGRGKTNTGELFF.

This clonotype was seen ten or more times. The CDR3 DNA sequence: TGCGCCAGCAGCTTGGCCCAGGGGGCTGGCTACACCTTC. Translated: CASSLAQGAGYTF. The chain uses TRBV5-1 and TRBJ1-2; the match to TRBD1 covers 8 bases. CDR3 length: 13 amino acids. Unmatched junction bases numbered 2, after V lost 0 bases and J lost 7 bases. Germline CDR1 reads SGHRS; CDR2 reads YFSETQ.

As for this clonotype: A read error is the likely source, as a far larger clone sits one nucleotide away. V is TRBV28 and J is TRBJ2-5; TRBD2 might be the D (6 bases). Germline CDR1 reads MDHEN; CDR2 reads SYDVKM. Trimming removed 5 bases at V and 11 bases at J, with 27 bases between. This CDR3 has 16 amino acids. CDR3 bases: TGTGCCAGCAGTCTCCCCCTGGGGACTGGCTACAATGAGCAGTACTTC. It codes for CASSLPLGTGYNEQYF.

This clonotype was counted at least ten times. This sequence joins TRBV30 and TRBJ1-1; D not resolved. The CDR3 covers 15 residues. Germline V CDR1 and CDR2: GTSNPN, SVGIG (reference sequence). V dropped 0 bases and J dropped 0 bases, with 11 bases sitting between them. The CDR3, as DNA: TGTGCCTGGAGTGTTCTACAGAGCCTGAACACTGAAGCTTTCTTT. Translating it yields CAWSVLQSLNTEAFF.

This chain uses TRBV7-3 with TRBJ2-1; 11 bases agree with TRBD2. The germline V gene encodes CDR1 SGHTA and CDR2 FQGTGA. V gave up 7 bases and J gave up 7 bases; unmatched junction bases: 9. The CDR3 length is 15 residues. The CDR3: CASTSSGGAGNEQFF. In DNA form, the CDR3 reads TGTGCCAGCACTAGTAGCGGGGGGGCCGGTAATGAGCAGTTCTTC.

This clonotype came up a few times. V usage is TRBV7-9 and J usage is TRBJ2-7, with D uncertain. The CDR3 runs 17 residues. CDR1 is SEHNR, CDR2 FQNEAQ, per germline (reference sequence). V was clipped by 3 bases and J by 0 bases, with 18 bases between them. The chain's CDR3 is CASSFYSSMSLSYEQYF. CDR3 nucleotide sequence: TGTGCCAGCAGCTTTTATTCGTCCATGTCGCTCTCCTACGAGCAGTACTTC.

This clonotype was found a few times. The chain uses TRBV5-8 and TRBJ1-3; D is ambiguous. The germline V gene encodes CDR1 SGHTS and CDR2 YDEGEE. This CDR3 comprises 13 residues. Trimming left V 5 bases short and J 0 bases short, with 6 bases between. The chain's CDR3 is CASRVTSGNTIYF. In DNA form, the CDR3 reads TGTGCCAGCAGGGTCACCTCTGGAAACACCATATATTTT.

The J gene is TRBJ2-2, the V gene TRBV19; 7 nucleotides agree with TRBD2. Trimming cost V 8 bases and J 5 bases; bases outside gene matches: 11. Germline-derived CDR1 and CDR2 are LNHDA and SQIVND (reference sequence). The CDR3 is 15 amino acids. For the CDR3, the DNA is TGTGCCAGTTGGGTCTGGCGGGGGAGGACCGGGGAGCTGTTTTTT. Translated, it gives CASWVWRGRTGELFF.

This clonotype was seen at least ten times. The rearrangement links TRBV12-3 or TRBV12-4 to TRBJ2-3; TRBD1 matches at 10 bases. CDR3 size: 17 residues. V gave up 6 bases and J gave up 5 bases; unmatched junction bases: 14. CDR3 coding DNA: TGTGCCAGCAGCTCCTGGACAGGGGGGTTTAGTAGAGATACGCAGTATTTT. As protein: CASSSWTGGFSRDTQYF.

This clonotype was seen at least ten times. The chain combines TRBV9 with TRBJ2-5; no definite D call. The germline V gene has CDR1 SGDLS and CDR2 YYNGEE. Between the trimmed V and J ends, which lost 4 bases and 2 bases, there was a span of 12 bases. CDR3 length: 14 residues. The CDR3 reads CASSLRRLQETQYF. The CDR3, as DNA: TGTGCCAGCAGCCTCCGACGGCTACAAGAGACCCAGTACTTC.

In its sample, this clonotype was seen many times. The chain employs TRBV7-8 and TRBJ1-1; D is perhaps TRBD1 (6 bases). Per the germline V gene, CDR1 is SGHVS and CDR2 is FQNEAQ. The CDR3 contains 14 residues. V lost 0 bases to trimming and J lost 7 bases, with 12 bases between them. CDR3 sequence reads: CASSLATGWSEAFF. The DNA of the CDR3 is TGTGCCAGCAGCTTAGCCACAGGGTGGAGTGAAGCTTTCTTT.

At least ten counts were recorded for this clonotype. The CDR3 spells CASSPGGFESYGYTF. CDR3 DNA: TGTGCCAGCAGTCCCGGGGGCTTTGAGAGCTATGGCTACACCTTC. J is TRBJ1-2 and V is TRBV6-2 or TRBV6-3; TRBD1 might be the D (6 bases). V dropped 5 bases and J dropped 4 bases, with 17 bases sitting between them. This CDR3 is 15 amino acids long. Germline CDR1 is MNHEY and CDR2 is SVGEGT.

Remarks on this clonotype: This sequence may be a read error, since a much larger clone differs from it by one base. The chain has TRBV28 and TRBJ2-3; TRBD1 might be the D (6 bases). This CDR3 spans 15 amino acids. Per germline, CDR1 MDHEN and CDR2 SYDVKM. Trimming stripped 6 bases from V and 0 bases from J, with 13 bases between. The CDR3 here is CASSRDTTSTDTQYF. DNA for the CDR3: TGTGCCAGCAGCCGGGACACCACTAGCACAGATACGCAGTATTTT.

This clonotype was observed at least ten times. The V call is TRBV6-5, the J call TRBJ1-5, with unresolved D. The CDR3 loop spans 15 amino acids. The germline V gene has CDR1 MNHEY and CDR2 SVGAGI. The V gene lost 1 base and the J gene lost 6 bases, with 13 bases spanning the gap. The CDR3 sequence: CASSYFQASGQPQHF. CDR3 sequence (DNA): TGTGCCAGCAGTTACTTTCAGGCGAGCGGTCAGCCCCAGCATTTT.

The chain combines TRBV6-1 with TRBJ2-2, with TRBD1 identical over 9 bases. V lost 6 bases, J lost 3 bases, and 2 bases stayed unmatched. This CDR3 has 14 residues. Germline V gives CDR1 MNHNS, CDR2 SASEGT. The chain's CDR3 is CASRRTGDTGELFF. Here the CDR3 DNA reads TGTGCCAGCAGGAGGACAGGGGACACCGGGGAGCTGTTTTTT.

In its sample, this clonotype was seen many times. The V and J genes are TRBV11-1 and TRBJ2-5, with D possibly being TRBD1 (6 bases). The CDR3 runs to 14 residues. V gave up 5 bases and J gave up 6 bases, with 16 bases separating them. Germline V gene data show CDR1 as SGHAT and CDR2 as FQDESV (reference sequence). The CDR3, as DNA: TGTGCCAGCAGCCCGAGTCAGGGGATGAAGACCCAGTACTTC. Its translation: CASSPSQGMKTQYF.

The sample holds a few counts of this clonotype. This chain connects TRBV12-5 to TRBJ2-1; D is undetermined. V was pared by 7 bases and J by 10 bases, with 8 bases between. In germline, CDR1 is LGHNT, CDR2 FRNRAP. The CDR3 is made up of 10 amino acids. The CDR3 DNA sequence: TGTGCTAGTGCCTCCTGGGAGCAGTTCTTC. Its protein product is CASASWEQFF.

The CDR3 loop reads CASSLGTGGYNEQYF. CDR3 nucleotides: TGTGCCAGCAGCTTAGGAACGGGGGGTTACAATGAGCAGTACTTC. The chain couples TRBV7-3 to TRBJ2-7, with 7 bases that match TRBD2. Germline assignment: CDR1 SGHTA and CDR2 FQGTGA. The CDR3 extends over 15 amino acids. The J segment lost 7 bases and the V segment lost 2 bases, leaving 11 bases of the junction unmatched.

The rearrangement joins TRBV5-4 to TRBJ2-3, with 14 bases fitting TRBD2. The CDR3 has 17 amino acids. V lost 2 bases to trimming and J lost 4 bases; unmatched junction nucleotides: 6. Per the germline V gene, CDR1 is SGHNT and CDR2 is YYREEE (reference sequence). The CDR3 bases are TGTGCCAGCAGCTTCAGACTAGCGGGGGGGCGATCAGATACGCAGTATTTT. Encoded protein: CASSFRLAGGRSDTQYF.

There are many counts of this clonotype. One junction end disagrees with the germline gene, perhaps due to a read error. V usage is TRBV4-1 and J usage is TRBJ1-1, with D possibly matching TRBD1 (5 bases). Germline values: CDR1 MGHRA, CDR2 YSYEKL. This CDR3 comprises 16 residues. As DNA, the CDR3 is TGTGCCAGCAGCCAAGCTGCAGGGTGGGCGAACACTGAAGCTTTCTTT. Protein sequence: CASSQAAGWANTEAFF.

This clonotype was seen at least ten times. The chain employs TRBV18 and TRBJ2-5; no clear D gene. This CDR3 is built from 14 residues. Looked up from germline, CDR1 is KGHSH and CDR2 is LQKENI. V was clipped by 0 bases and J by 5 bases, with 10 bases between them. CDR3 DNA sequence: TGTGCCAGCTCACCACCGGGCCAACGGGAGACCCAGTACTTC. This codes for CASSPPGQRETQYF.

This clonotype was picked up many times. This chain joins TRBV20-1 and TRBJ1-1; 10 bases are shared with TRBD1. Trimming at V came to 2 bases and at J to 1 base, leaving 7 bases not matched to a gene. Germline V gives CDR1 DFQATT, CDR2 SNEGSKA (reference sequence). The CDR3 loop spans 16 amino acids. The CDR3 sequence: CSARRRQGAWNTEAFF. The CDR3 DNA reads TGCAGTGCTAGACGACGACAGGGGGCTTGGAACACTGAAGCTTTCTTT.

In this sample, this clonotype turned up many times. This rearrangement joins TRBV29-1 to TRBJ1-1; a weak D match, TRBD1 (5 bases). The germline CDR1 and CDR2 sequences are SQVTM and ANQGSEA. The CDR3 runs to 12 residues. V was clipped by 3 bases and J by 3 bases, with 8 bases between them. The DNA for the CDR3 is TGCAGCGTTGAGGGGCATCACACTGAAGCTTTCTTT. As protein: CSVEGHHTEAFF. Looking up the rest from reference TRBV29-1 and TRBJ1-1 gives the full variable domain: SAVISQKPSRDICQRGTSLTIQCQVDSQVTMMFWYRQQPGQSLTLIATANQGSEATYESGFVIDKFPISRPNLTFSTLTVSNMSPEDSSIYLCSVEGHHTEAFFGQGTRLTVV.

This clonotype has a count of ten or more. V and J are TRBV11-2 and TRBJ2-7; 9 bases map to TRBD1. After removal of 4 bases from V and 3 bases from J, the junction contained 4 bases not matched to a gene. Germline CDR1 and CDR2: SGHAT and FQNNGV. The CDR3 has 14 residues. The CDR3 region is CASSSDRGVYEQYF. The DNA for the CDR3 is TGTGCCAGCAGCTCGGACAGGGGAGTCTACGAGCAGTACTTC.